Shown below are 10 T cell receptor beta chains from a single sample sequenced in a study of early T cells in non-severe SARS-CoV-2 infection. TCRdb processed the 5' RACE reads anew with MiXCR; each CDR3 protein has one entry. This sample has more than 50,000 distinct CDR3 sequences, with roughly 12% found just once. Sample: whole blood. The receptors were sampled from an adult who was a healthcare worker with PCR-confirmed SARS-CoV-2 infection or an uninfected control (not recorded which).

The chain recombines TRBV10-1 with TRBJ2-5; tentative D call: TRBD1 (6 bases). CDR1 WNHNN and CDR2 SYGVQD come from the germline V gene (reference sequence). CDR3 length: 13 amino acids. V lost 5 bases to trimming and J lost 3 bases, with 10 bases between them. CDR3 amino acids: CASSKGEKETQYF. The CDR3 DNA sequence: TGCGCCAGCAGTAAGGGGGAGAAAGAGACCCAGTACTTC.

The chain employs TRBV20-1 and TRBJ2-7; the D is unclear. The CDR3 sequence is 8 residues long. Per the germline V gene, CDR1 is DFQATT and CDR2 is SNEGSKA (reference sequence). V dropped 3 bases and J dropped 7 bases, with 1 base sitting between them. CDR3 DNA: TGCAGTGCTAGGGAGCAGTACTTC. Its translation is CSAREQYF.

This clonotype has a handful of counts. The rearrangement uses TRBV20-1 and TRBJ1-5, with 8 bases matching TRBD1. From germline, CDR1 is DFQATT and CDR2 SNEGSKA (reference sequence). The CDR3 has 13 amino acids. V shed 5 bases and J 4 bases; nucleotides not matched to a gene: 4. CDR3 nucleotide sequence: TGCAGTGCTGCGGACAGGGAAAATCAGCCCCAGCATTTT. Translating it yields CSAADRENQPQHF.

The table lists this clonotype with a few counts. This chain links TRBV19 with TRBJ2-1; the D is unclear. The CDR3 length is 13 residues. V was pared by 6 bases and J by 3 bases, with 9 bases between. Looked up from germline, CDR1 is LNHDA and CDR2 is SQIVND (reference sequence). The CDR3 protein is CASSLQLYNEQFF. The CDR3 DNA reads as TGTGCCAGTAGCCTACAACTCTACAATGAGCAGTTCTTC.

This clonotype has at least ten counts. This rearrangement joins TRBV28 to TRBJ2-1; 7 nucleotides agree with TRBD2. Germline CDR1 reads MDHEN; CDR2 reads SYDVKM. With V trimmed by 6 bases and J by 5 bases, 16 bases remained unmatched. The CDR3 extends over 17 amino acids. CDR3 loop: CASSSGGGAGWHNEQFF. The DNA for the CDR3 is TGTGCCAGCAGCTCTGGGGGGGGTGCTGGGTGGCACAATGAGCAGTTCTTC.

This clonotype was found many times. The chain combines TRBV20-1 with TRBJ2-6; D not resolved. CDR1 and CDR2 from the germline V gene are DFQATT and SNEGSKA (reference sequence). Trimming removed 3 bases at V and 0 bases at J, with 6 bases between. The CDR3 runs to 14 residues. The CDR3 is CSASRFSGANVLTF. DNA of the CDR3: TGCAGTGCTAGTCGCTTCTCTGGGGCCAACGTCCTGACTTTC.

In this sample, this clonotype turned up many times. This chain's CDR3 is CASSGWPQTYEQYF. The CDR3 DNA follows: TGCGCCAGCAGCGGGTGGCCCCAAACCTACGAGCAGTACTTC. The gene calls are TRBV5-1 and TRBJ2-7, with unresolved D. The germline V gene encodes CDR1 SGHRS and CDR2 YFSETQ. The CDR3 is 14 residues long. V lost 4 bases and J lost 2, with 13 bases in between.

This clonotype was seen many times. This chain connects TRBV6-5 to TRBJ1-3; unclear D gene. Trimming removed 5 bases from V and 1 base from J, with 9 bases in between. From germline, CDR1 is MNHEY and CDR2 SVGAGI. The CDR3 contains 14 residues. DNA for the CDR3: TGTGCCAGCAGTAGAAGCTTATCTGGAAACACCATATATTTT. Translating it yields CASSRSLSGNTIYF.

In its sample, this clonotype was seen a few times. This chain connects TRBV2 to TRBJ2-3; D remains unclear. Germline loops: CDR1 SNHLY, CDR2 FYNNEI. The CDR3 extends over 12 amino acids. Trimming took 5 bases from V and 6 from J, leaving 9 bases between them. CDR3 region: CASSLNSDTQYF. CDR3 nucleotide sequence: TGTGCCAGCAGTCTAAATAGTGATACGCAGTATTTT.

This clonotype appeared many times. The CDR3 region is CASSGGTSGSRFEQYF. CDR3 nucleotides: TGTGCCAGCAGCGGAGGGACTAGCGGGAGTCGGTTCGAGCAGTACTTC. This chain joins TRBV7-2 and TRBJ2-7; 14 nucleotides line up with TRBD2. CDR1 is SGHTA, CDR2 FQGNSA, per germline. V gave up 5 bases and J gave up 6 bases; unmatched junction bases: 9. The CDR3 extends over 16 amino acids.